Each of the 21 T cell receptor beta chains below was sequenced from the same sample in a study of cytomegalovirus exposure and HLA in healthy donors. PCR primers comprised 60 Vbeta and 13 Jbeta primers. Sequencing used immunoSEQ multiplex PCR; TCRdb keeps in-frame clones, though not all of them. Among approximately 90,000 clones listed, about 78% were seen once. Source material: PBMCs. The receptor source for this set is a man aged 40-50 years in good health and CMV-seronegative.

The J gene is TRBJ2-7, the V gene TRBV19, with a tentative D call TRBD1 (5 bases). Trimming stripped 5 bases from V and 0 bases from J, with 14 bases between. The CDR3 runs to 15 residues. The germline V gene encodes CDR1 LNHDA and CDR2 SQIVND (reference sequence). This chain's CDR3 is CASSVAGHFSYEQYF. CDR3 bases: TGTGCCAGTAGTGTTGCCGGACACTTCTCCTACGAGCAGTACTTC.

This clone was counted a few times. V is TRBV6-6 and J is TRBJ2-7; 9 bases align to TRBD1. This CDR3 spans 15 amino acids. Per the germline V gene, CDR1 is MNHNY and CDR2 is SVGAGI (reference sequence). The J segment lost 3 bases and the V segment lost 4 bases, leaving 7 bases of the junction unmatched. CDR3 sequence (DNA): TGTGCCAGCAGTTCCCCGGGACAGGGCCACTACGAGCAGTACTTC. It translates to CASSSPGQGHYEQYF.

The CDR3 protein is CASSLSTSGRAIEQFF. CDR3 DNA sequence: TGTGCCAGCAGTTTATCGACTAGCGGGAGGGCCATTGAGCAGTTCTTC. The chain joins TRBV28 to TRBJ2-1, with 14 bases that match TRBD2. Germline V gene lookup returns CDR1 MDHEN and CDR2 SYDVKM. This CDR3 contains 16 residues. With 1 base clipped from V and 9 bases from J, the junction kept 5 bases outside the gene matches.

CDR3 bases: TGCAGCGTTGATTCCCGACAGGGGGGTAGCACAGATACGCAGTATTTT. It encodes CSVDSRQGGSTDTQYF. This chain joins TRBV29-1 and TRBJ2-3, with 9 bases identical to TRBD1. The CDR3 contains 16 residues. Unmatched junction bases numbered 7, after V lost 3 bases and J lost 0 bases. CDR1 SQVTM and CDR2 ANQGSEA come from the germline V gene.

V is TRBV11-2 and J is TRBJ2-7; tentatively, D is TRBD2 (5 bases). CDR3 size: 15 residues. Germline-derived CDR1 and CDR2 are SGHAT and FQNNGV. V was trimmed by 0 bases and J by 7 bases, leaving 16 bases between them. The DNA of the CDR3 is TGTGCCAGCAGCTTAGATCCCCGGACCCCGGGGGAGCAGTACTTC. Translation gives CASSLDPRTPGEQYF.

The genes are TRBV19 and TRBJ1-1, with a possible D match to TRBD1 (5 bases). V dropped 3 bases and J dropped 10 bases, with 15 bases sitting between them. CDR1 LNHDA and CDR2 SQIVND come from the germline V gene (reference sequence). The CDR3 runs 13 residues. The CDR3 loop reads CASSMAGREGAFF. The CDR3 coding sequence is TGTGCCAGTAGTATGGCCGGCAGGGAGGGAGCTTTCTTT.

The chain recombines TRBV10-3 with TRBJ2-1; 8 positions match TRBD2. This CDR3 is 15 amino acids long. The germline V gene encodes CDR1 ENHRY and CDR2 SYGVKD. V trimming: 4 bases; J trimming: 8 bases; junction bases outside the gene matches: 10. CDR3: CAISGKTGGPDEQFF. The DNA of the CDR3 is TGTGCCATCAGTGGGAAGACGGGGGGGCCTGATGAGCAGTTCTTC.

A few counts support this clone. The chain recombines TRBV6-1 with TRBJ2-6, with a possible D match to TRBD2 (5 bases). CDR1 MNHNS and CDR2 SASEGT come from the germline V gene. With 11 bases removed from V and 0 bases from J, the gap between germline ends came to 11 bases. The CDR3 sequence is 14 residues long. This CDR3 reads CAEGPDSGANVLTF. The CDR3, as DNA: TGTGCCGAGGGTCCGGACTCTGGGGCCAACGTCCTGACTTTC.

This chain links TRBV7-9 with TRBJ2-2; maybe TRBD2 (5 bases). The CDR3 has 15 amino acids. CDR1 is SEHNR, CDR2 FQNEAQ, per germline (reference sequence). V lost 5 bases and J lost 0, with 10 bases in between. The CDR3 coding sequence is TGTGCCAGCAGCGAGGGAACAACGAACACCGGGGAGCTGTTTTTT. This translates into CASSEGTTNTGELFF. Together with reference TRBV7-9 and TRBJ2-2, the CDR3 gives the full variable domain: DTGVSQNPRHKITKRGQNVTFRCDPISEHNRLYWYRQTLGQGPEFLTYFQNEAQLEKSRLLSDRFSAERPKGSFSTLEIQRTEQGDSAMYLCASSEGTTNTGELFFGEGSRLTVL.

The V and J genes are TRBV13 and TRBJ2-5; TRBD1 matches 8 bases. The CDR3 is 15 residues long. J gave up 5 bases and V 2 bases, and 7 bases lay outside the gene matches. Germline lookup yields CDR1 PRHDT and CDR2 FYEKMQ (reference sequence). In DNA form, the CDR3 reads TGTGCCAGCAGCTTAAAGGCAGGGGGCACGGAGACCCAGTACTTC. It codes for CASSLKAGGTETQYF.

The genes are TRBV5-1 and TRBJ1-6; 10 bases map to TRBD1. Per germline, CDR1 SGHRS and CDR2 YFSETQ. The CDR3 runs to 15 residues. J gave up 9 bases and V 4 bases, and 7 bases lay outside the gene matches. The CDR3 region is CASSGRDRGSSPLHF. CDR3 nucleotides: TGCGCCAGCAGCGGCCGGGACAGGGGAAGTTCACCCCTCCACTTT.

The CDR3 loop reads CASSVAPGTEAFF. In nucleotides, the CDR3 is TGTGCCAGCAGCGTAGCTCCAGGCACTGAAGCTTTCTTT. The chain uses TRBV9 and TRBJ1-1; D ambiguous. Germline-derived CDR1 and CDR2 are SGDLS and YYNGEE. The V and J ends lost 0 bases and 4 bases respectively, with 7 bases between them. The CDR3 consists of 13 residues.

The chain has TRBV28 and TRBJ2-5; D gene uncertain. The length of the CDR3 is 12 residues. Trimming took 7 bases from V and 5 from J, leaving 11 bases between them. Germline V CDR1 and CDR2: MDHEN, SYDVKM. The CDR3 sequence: CASIPRVETQYF. The CDR3 region has the DNA TGTGCCAGCATACCCCGGGTTGAGACCCAGTACTTC.

Turning to this clone: The same CDR3 arises from other DNA sequences in this sample as well. J is TRBJ1-3 and V is TRBV25-1, with a weak D call TRBD1 (5 bases). The CDR3 loop spans 15 amino acids. Germline V gene data show CDR1 as MGHDK and CDR2 as SYGVNS. V gave up 0 bases and J gave up 4 bases, with 10 bases separating them. This CDR3 reads CASSEYGGYGNTIYF. In DNA form, the CDR3 reads TGTGCCAGCAGTGAATACGGGGGGTACGGAAACACCATATATTTT.

V and J are TRBV6-5 and TRBJ1-1; D is unclear. Germline loops: CDR1 MNHEY, CDR2 SVGAGI. The CDR3 consists of 15 residues. V gave up 2 bases and J gave up 2 bases, with 12 bases separating them. CDR3 coding DNA: TGTGCCAGCAGTTACGCCGGGAGTCTAAACACTGAAGCTTTCTTT. It translates to CASSYAGSLNTEAFF.

This clone occurred a few times. The rearrangement links TRBV6-4 to TRBJ2-1; 11 nucleotides align to TRBD2. Germline V gene sequence: CDR1 MRHNA, CDR2 SNTAGT. The CDR3 is 15 amino acids. J gave up 7 bases and V 0 bases, and 2 bases lay outside the gene matches. In DNA form, the CDR3 reads TGTGCCAGCAGTGACTCGGCTAGCGGGGGGAATGAGCAGTTCTTC. Residues: CASSDSASGGNEQFF.

The V call is TRBV28, the J call TRBJ2-2; 10 bases line up with TRBD1. Germline assignment: CDR1 MDHEN and CDR2 SYDVKM. Trimming cost V 5 bases and J 4 bases; bases outside gene matches: 10. This CDR3 contains 17 residues. CDR3 residues: CASSPIRQGATTGELFF. The DNA for the CDR3 is TGTGCCAGCAGTCCAATCCGACAGGGGGCGACCACCGGGGAGCTGTTTTTT.

The chain employs TRBV6-1 and TRBJ2-7; TRBD1 matches 12 bases. This CDR3 contains 15 residues. Losses at the gene ends were 5 bases for V and 2 bases for J; bases not matched to a gene: 4. Germline V gene data show CDR1 as MNHNS and CDR2 as SASEGT. CDR3 protein: CASSPGTGGPYEQYF. The DNA of the CDR3 is TGTGCCAGCAGTCCCGGGACAGGGGGCCCCTACGAGCAGTACTTC.

As DNA, the CDR3 is TGTGCCAGCAATCTCCCGGGAGGTCACAATGAGCAGTTCTTC. This codes for CASNLPGGHNEQFF. The J gene is TRBJ2-1, the V gene TRBV2; 7 nucleotides agree with TRBD2. This CDR3 is 14 amino acids long. V was pared by 7 bases and J by 5 bases, with 8 bases of the junction left unmatched. Germline-derived CDR1 and CDR2 are SNHLY and FYNNEI.

The chain joins TRBV28 to TRBJ2-5; the D is unclear. Trimming left V 4 bases short and J 3 bases short, with 12 bases between. The V gene's germline CDR1 is MDHEN and CDR2 SYDVKM. This CDR3 comprises 14 residues. The CDR3 nucleotides are TGTGCCAGCAGTTGGGCCCTGGGCAAAGAGACCCAGTACTTC. Translation gives CASSWALGKETQYF. The entire variable domain, with the rest obtained from reference TRBV28 and TRBJ2-5, is as follows: DVKVTQSSRYLVKRTGEKVFLECVQDMDHENMFWYRQDPGLGLRLIYFSYDVKMKEKGDIPEGYSVSREKKERFSLILESASTNQTSMYLCASSWALGKETQYFGPGTRLLVL.

This clone was seen a single time. This chain links TRBV6-5 with TRBJ1-2; 9 nucleotides match TRBD1. This CDR3 is 15 amino acids long. J was trimmed by 6 bases and V by 5 bases; bases with no gene match: 10. Per germline, CDR1 MNHEY and CDR2 SVGAGI. CDR3 DNA sequence: TGTGCCAGCAGTCCTTCGGGGGACAGGGACCATGGCTACACCTTC. It yields the protein CASSPSGDRDHGYTF.